This TCR beta chain was sequenced in a study of blood T cells in healthy people across ages (dated by TCRdb to 2014 to 2015). For the wider study: In model experiments, template switching captured about one uniquely barcoded TCR beta cDNA molecule for every two T cells. Using deep sequencing normalized with unique cDNA molecular identifiers, the study measured how TCR beta repertoire diversity changes with age. The donors were split into four age groups: young (average around 16 years), middle-aged (39), aged (more than 55) and long-lived (over 75). To avoid experimental bias, donors of different ages were randomly spread across the sequencing lanes. The study analyzed two additional independent replicas of 1 million unique cDNA reads from the same blood draw for two donors, one aged 18 to 30 and one aged 80 or older.

What the research found in general, with its limitations: Because donor CMV infection status was unknown, age-related changes in expanded clonotypes were potentially confounded. Total diversity estimates from one million sequenced T cells were considered lower bounds and underestimates. A strong correlation was found between observed TCR beta diversity and the percentage of naive T cells measured by flow cytometry. Compared with the aged group, the long-lived group had more naive CD4+ T cells, fewer expanded clones and increased TCR diversity, suggesting age selection. Observed TCR beta diversity per million T cells fell roughly linearly with age, and a significant reduction was already apparent by age about 36. Conclusive comparison of naive and antigen-experienced compartments was prevented by the profiling of bulk unsorted PBMCs.

The CDR3 spans 14 residues, from the cysteine through the phenylalanine. Only the CDR3 region is kept as DNA, spanning 42 bases read in frame from base 1. V trim: 8 bases; J trim: 0 bases; unmatched bases: 6. The germline V gene encodes CDR1 MDHEN and CDR2 SYDVKM. In regard to this clonotype: Its recognized antigen is unknown. No qualities accompany the bases; no much larger clone lies one base away.

The roughly 37 donors, aged 6 to 90 years, were systemically healthy Caucasian individuals from Russia. Each donor gave about 9.7 milliliters of peripheral blood, drawn into EDTA-treated Vacutainer tubes. Ficoll-Paque density-gradient centrifugation was used to isolate PBMCs, with at least 7 million per sample. Trizol reagent was used to extract total RNA from the PBMCs, yielding at least 6 micrograms per sample. The percentages of naive CD45RAhigh/CD27high T cells were determined by flow cytometry on a PBMC aliquot from every donor. Libraries were prepared through 5' RACE. For sequencing, an Illumina HiSeq 2500 was employed. A second PCR of about 6 to 11 cycles was performed with a sample-barcoded 5' primer and a J-beta primer mix. A template-switch 5' adaptor carrying 12 random nucleotides introduced a unique molecular identifier onto each TCR beta cDNA molecule. Each sample yielded at least 3 million CDR3-containing paired-end reads. The Mint cDNA synthesis kit, primed by a TRBC-specific oligonucleotide, was used to synthesize first-strand cDNA from all RNA. Following uracil-DNA glycosylase treatment, a first 18-cycle PCR with universal primers M1SS and BC2_uni_R was performed on all cDNA. The study's processing was this. For normalization, 1 million high-quality reads, each with a distinct molecular identifier, were randomly selected from each sample. Instead of being binned into consensus sequences, reads that shared molecular identifiers were thrown out. CDR3 identification, clonotype clustering and error correction used MiTCR with a Q25 quality threshold and the strictest error-elimination algorithm. A nonparametric unseen species model with Euler transformation was used to estimate a lower bound on total TCR beta diversity. In TCRdb, the public reads were trimmed at Q25 with fastp and aligned with MiXCR, with productive beta chains retained. Each record represents a unique CDR3 protein, reported with the most common genes and DNA among its rows. Clone size and V and J calls follow TCRdb, not the original study. Recorded for this sample are around 580,000 distinct CDR3 sequences; around 50% of them occurred a single time. 20% to 25% of the sample is held by the ten biggest clonotypes.

The rearrangement joined TRBV28 to TRBJ2-7, and TRBD1 aligns with 8 junction nucleotides. The sequenced sample was blood. The receptor was isolated from a man older than 75 in good health. The CDR3 protein sequence reads: CASVTGASSYEQYF. Here is the DNA: TGTGCCAGCGTGACAGGGGCCAGCTCCTACGAGCAGTACTTC. Outside the CDR3, residues come from the reference TRBV28 and TRBJ2-7 proteins, so the full variable domain is: DVKVTQSSRYLVKRTGEKVFLECVQDMDHENMFWYRQDPGLGLRLIYFSYDVKMKEKGDIPEGYSVSREKKERFSLILESASTNQTSMYLCASVTGASSYEQYFGPGTRLTVT.